What follows are 3 T cell receptor beta chains derived from one specimen sequenced in a study of cytomegalovirus exposure and HLA in healthy donors. With 60 Vbeta and 13 Jbeta primers, the PCR was carried out. Repertoires were generated with immunoSEQ multiplex PCR, while TCRdb's copy carries only in-frame clones and drops some. The sample has 150,000 to 200,000 clones, 65% to 80% seen once. Sequencing was carried out using PBMCs. Receptors were obtained from a male donor in good health and CMV-seronegative.

The chain links TRBV7-3 to TRBJ2-1; TRBD2 might be the D (7 bases). Germline loops: CDR1 SGHTA, CDR2 FQGTGA. Trimming pared 5 bases from V and 4 bases from J, leaving 15 bases between. CDR3 length: 15 amino acids. CDR3 bases: TGTGCCAGCAGCCCCCGGGGGGCCTTATACAATGAGCAGTTCTTC. Translating gives CASSPRGALYNEQFF.

V and J are TRBV28 and TRBJ1-5; 9 bases are shared with TRBD1. From germline, CDR1 is MDHEN and CDR2 SYDVKM. Trimming removed 5 bases from V and 2 bases from J; junction bases left unmatched: 7. CDR3 length equals 16 residues. The DNA for the CDR3 is TGTGCCAGCAGTCAGGACAGGGGTAGGGGCAATCAGCCCCAGCATTTT. It is translated as CASSQDRGRGNQPQHF.

This clone showed up just once. The chain is built from TRBV2 and TRBJ2-7; TRBD1 might be the D (6 bases). The CDR3 covers 14 residues. Germline loops: CDR1 SNHLY, CDR2 FYNNEI. V was shortened by 6 bases and J by 6 bases, with 18 bases between the two germline ends. The CDR3 sequence is CASRSDSSSAEQYF. CDR3 DNA: TGTGCCAGCAGATCGGACAGTAGTTCCGCCGAGCAGTACTTC.